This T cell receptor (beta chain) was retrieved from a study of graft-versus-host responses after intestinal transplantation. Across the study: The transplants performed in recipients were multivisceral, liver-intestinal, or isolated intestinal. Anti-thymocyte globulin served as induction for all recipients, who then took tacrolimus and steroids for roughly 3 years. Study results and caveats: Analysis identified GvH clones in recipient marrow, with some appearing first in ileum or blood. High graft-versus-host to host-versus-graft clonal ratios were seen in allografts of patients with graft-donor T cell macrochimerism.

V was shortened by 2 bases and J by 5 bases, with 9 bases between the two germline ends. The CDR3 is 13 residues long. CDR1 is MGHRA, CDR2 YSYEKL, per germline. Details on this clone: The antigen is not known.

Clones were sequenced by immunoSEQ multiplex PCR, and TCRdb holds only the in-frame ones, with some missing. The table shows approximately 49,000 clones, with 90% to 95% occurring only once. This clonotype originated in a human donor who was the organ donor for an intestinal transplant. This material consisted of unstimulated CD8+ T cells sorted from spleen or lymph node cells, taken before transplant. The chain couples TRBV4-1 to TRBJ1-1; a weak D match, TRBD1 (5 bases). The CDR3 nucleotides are TGCGCCAGCAGCCAAAGACGGGGGACTGAAGCTTTCTTT. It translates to CASSQRRGTEAFF.